This record covers a single TCR beta chain. Its antigen is still unknown. The data were taken from a study of CXCR3-negative and CXCR3-positive naive CD8 T cells. Study findings and constraints: Naive CXCR3-positive cells had TRB CDR3s more hydrophobic than those of CXCR3-negative naive cells.

It was by 5' RACE with UMI labels that the TRB cDNA libraries were prepared. TCRdb reprocessed the 5' RACE reads, keeping one entry per CDR3 protein, no DNA. In total, the table holds roughly 110,000 distinct CDR3 sequences. The CDR3 is 13 residues long. The germline V gene has CDR1 SGHVS and CDR2 FNYEAQ. The rearrangement joins TRBV7-6 to TRBJ1-1; without DNA, the TCRdb call of TRBD1 cannot be checked. The specimen was naive CXCR3+ CD8+ T cells from blood. Subset meaning: CD45RO-CCR7+CD27+CD95- naive CD8+ T cells expressing CXCR3 (TNR3+). The sequence was collected from a human donor in good health. Some clones in this sample may be carry-over from other donors' samples. CDR3 sequence reads: CASSSTGFTEAFF.